This T cell receptor (beta chain) is from a study of blood T cell repertoires in COVID-19 (dated by TCRdb to the early 2020s). About the study as a whole: The collaborator samples originated in the United States, Italy and Spain and spanned the acute and convalescent phases of COVID-19. The prospective study material was composed of cDNA or gDNA derived from T cells, B-cell-depleted T cells, or PBMCs. The dataset comprised deeply sampled blood TCRbeta repertoires from subjects exposed to, actively infected with, or recovered from COVID-19. The repertoires were released in a freely available public database meant as a resource for research on the immune response to SARS-CoV-2. The samples were drawn from two sources: the first 160 participants of the ongoing ImmuneRACE study, and over 1,000 subjects contributed by 6 global collaborators. A de-identified subject ID, COVID-19 status, age in years and sex were almost always included in the sample metadata. Where HLA class I and class II types were available, the types were taken from metadata supplied by the sample provider, not from assay-based typing.

Overall study outcomes, separate from this receptor: The quantity of clinical and demographic metadata differed by source and by participant and was supplied without curation.

Looking up the germline V gene yields CDR1 SGHVS and CDR2 FQNEAQ. Including the terminal cysteine and phenylalanine, the CDR3 comprises 17 residues. Only the CDR3 part of the read is kept: 51 bases, read in frame from the first base. Germline trimming: 1 base from V, 2 bases from J; junction bases outside gene matches: 8. The immunoSEQ Assay, a bias-controlled multiplex PCR, was used to amplify TCRbeta CDR3 regions from genomic DNA. For the original study's pipeline: The number of nucleated cells in each sample was estimated from the amplification of reference gene primers within the assay. Sequence reads were collapsed and filtered to measure the absolute abundance of every unique TCRbeta CDR3 rearrangement. For each sample, productive Simpson clonality was calculated by taking the square root of Simpson's diversity index across productive rearrangements. TCRdb re-hosts the immuneACCESS table, in-frame sequences only. Its copies lack some clones; in the studies checked, an unresolved V gene accounts for under half of them, and the cause for the rest is not known. V and J calls and clone size are those listed in that table; D and trimming were worked out from the DNA. Across this sample there are 230,000 or so clones, with 70% to 90% seen only once. Less than 4.5% of the sample is taken by the ten largest.

Enrolling through a virtual design, the prospective study's participants ranged in age from about 18 to 89 years and lived across 24 United States geographic areas. In the prospective study, participants were assigned to cohorts based on the clinical history participants reported in a screening survey and a study questionnaire. Each participant in the prospective study had whole blood, serum and a nasopharyngeal or oropharyngeal swab collected by mobile phlebotomists. Over a roughly two-month period, participants in the prospective study had the option of providing additional blood draws and questionnaires. Before DNA extraction, blood samples from the prospective study were shipped at room temperature or frozen. Remarks on this clone: Its cognate antigen has yet to be identified. The record has no base qualities; no much larger clone is one base away.

Sequencing input: PBMCs or T cells enriched from blood (not recorded which). The receptor was derived from a middle-aged woman with acute COVID-19. Recombination linked TRBV7-8 to TRBJ2-3, with 8 bases in between that match TRBD2. The encoded CDR3 is CASSLGVAGKYTDTQYF. The DNA sequence follows: TGTGCCAGCAGCTTAGGGGTAGCGGGGAAGTACACAGATACGCAGTATTTT.